This TCR beta chain was captured in a study of brain T cells in children with intractable seizures. The assay was immunoSEQ multiplex PCR, and TCRdb's table has in-frame clones only and misses some. The data show 300,000 to 400,000 clones, with roughly 92% seen just once and roughly 5.7% held by the top ten. Germline V gives CDR1 MNHEY, CDR2 SMNVEV (reference sequence). After removal of 4 bases from V and 1 base from J, the junction contained 8 bases not matched to a gene. The CDR3 spans 17 residues. About this clone itself: What it binds is unknown.

Stated time point: blood from clinic visit 5 months post-surgery; TSC patient then seizure free. Only cases whose brain tissue showed the highest T cell transcript signatures were sequenced. Broader study findings: HCMV serostatus was not known, and viral specificity came from CDR3 similarity only.

This material consisted of peripheral blood, taken 4 to 6 months after surgery. The genes are TRBV27 and TRBJ2-4, with 9 bases lining up with TRBD1. This receptor was taken from a boy younger than two with tuberous sclerosis and intractable seizures. CDR3 sequence: CASSSEQGARAKNIQYF. The CDR3 nucleotides read TGTGCCAGCAGTTCCGAACAGGGGGCGAGGGCCAAAAACATTCAGTACTTC.